This T cell receptor beta chain was retrieved from a study of shared clonotypes between healthy human individuals. Background on the study: Per donor, three plates held CD4 naive cells, three held CD4 memory, two held CD8 naive and one held CD8 memory.

Note on this clone: As yet, its antigen is unknown.

V was cut by 3 bases and J by 0 bases, with 12 bases left in between. This CDR3 contains 17 residues. Germline CDR1 is MNHEY and CDR2 is SMNVEV (reference sequence). Overall study results and limits: Clonotype sharing among the donors was expected to vary with sequencing depth. Sampling covered nothing but blood. Tissue TCR repertoires likely differ from those found in blood.

Sequencing was performed with immunoSEQ multiplex PCR; in TCRdb, only in-frame clones are kept and a portion is missing. Of over 1.4 million clones detected, around 95% appear once; the ten largest clones hold 0.95% to 1.5%. Sample: naive CD4+ T cells sorted from blood. Subset reported: CD45RA+ positively selected. The receptor was isolated from a man under 40 in good health. The V call is TRBV27, the J call TRBJ2-6, with D perhaps assigned TRBD1 or TRBD2 (6 bases each). The DNA of the CDR3 is TGTGCCAGCAGTTTCGGGGGCGTCAGCTCTGGGGCCAACGTCCTGACTTTC. Amino acids: CASSFGGVSSGANVLTF.